The rows below give T cell receptor beta chains drawn from one sample of a study of blood T cell repertoires in COVID-19. Measured with immunoSEQ multiplex PCR; TCRdb has only the in-frame clones, and not every one. The sample carries 110,000 to 150,000 clones, more than 75% recorded once. Sequenced sample: peripheral blood. Source of these receptors: a man in his sixties with acute or convalescent COVID-19. Both conserved end residues are part of each CDR3. The D gene is left open where the match is weak. The size of a clone is reported for some rows only, either as once, few or many, or as a class for expanded clones.

D gene	V gene	clone size	J gene	CDR3 DNA	CDR3 protein
.	TRBV11-2	.	TRBJ1-1	TGTGCCAGCAGCTTAAGGTTCGGGGGGAGGACTGAAGCTTTCTTT	CASSLRFGGRTEAFF
TRBD2	TRBV29-1	.	TRBJ2-5	TGCAGCGTTGAAGTTAACAGCGGGGGGACCCAAGAGACCCAGTACTTC	CSVEVNSGGTQETQYF
TRBD2	TRBV2	.	TRBJ2-1	TGTGCCAGCAGTTCCTTCGGAGCGGGGGGCTACAATGAGCAGTTCTTC	CASSSFGAGGYNEQFF
.	TRBV11-3	once	TRBJ2-7	TGTGCCAGCAGCCCAGAGGACAGTACCCCCTACGAGCAGTACTTC	CASSPEDSTPYEQYF
TRBD1	TRBV18	.	TRBJ2-1	TGTGCCAGCTCACCAGGACAGGGGACTGGGGATGAGCAGTTCTTC	CASSPGQGTGDEQFF
TRBD2	TRBV7-9	.	TRBJ2-1	TGTGCCAGCAGCTTAGAGGTTGGGACTAGCGGCTACAATGAGCAGTTCTTC	CASSLEVGTSGYNEQFF
.	TRBV6-5	.	TRBJ2-6	TGTGCCAGCAGTTACTCCCGACTTTCTGGGGCCAACGTCCTGACTTTC	CASSYSRLSGANVLTF
TRBD1	TRBV28	.	TRBJ2-3	TGTGCCAGCAGTTCCCAGGGGGCTACGCAGTATTTT	CASSSQGATQYF
.	TRBV7-9	.	TRBJ1-6	TGTGCCAGCAGCGCCTCCGGGTCTCCTTTCTCCTATAATTCACCCCTCCACTTT	CASSASGSPFSYNSPLHF
.	TRBV4-2	once	TRBJ2-3	TGTGCCAGCAGCCACCACGAGCGGGCAACAGGCACAGATACGCAGTATTTT	CASSHHERATGTDTQYF
.	TRBV19	.	TRBJ1-2	TGTGCCAGTAGGCGCGGACAACCGTGGGGCTACACCTTC	CASRRGQPWGYTF
TRBD1	TRBV24-1	many	TRBJ1-2	TGTGCCACCAGTGCGGACAGGGGGCCCTATGGCTACACCTTC	CATSADRGPYGYTF
TRBD1	TRBV19	.	TRBJ1-5	TGTGCCAGTAGTCCGACAGGGTCCGGCAATCAGCCCCAGCATTTT	CASSPTGSGNQPQHF
TRBD2	TRBV3-1/TRBV3-2	.	TRBJ2-5	TGTGCCAGCAGCCAAGGAGTTCTGACTAGCGGACGCCAAGAGACCCAGTACTTC	CASSQGVLTSGRQETQYF
.	TRBV19	.	TRBJ1-2	TGTGCCAGTAAAGCCGCCGAGGGTAACGGCTACACCTTC	CASKAAEGNGYTF
TRBD2	TRBV10-3	.	TRBJ2-5	TGTGCCATCAGTGAGCCCTCTAGCGGGGCCCAGTACTTC	CAISEPSSGAQYF
.	TRBV7-8	.	TRBJ2-2	TGTGCCAGCAGCTTAGCTGCCAGGGGGAACACCGGGGAGCTGTTTTTT	CASSLAARGNTGELFF
.	TRBV18	.	TRBJ2-3	TGTGCCAGCTCACCACAGGCGGGATCCACAGATACGCAGTATTTT	CASSPQAGSTDTQYF
.	TRBV3-1/TRBV3-2	few	TRBJ2-7	TGTGCCAGCAGCCCATGGGGGGTCCACGAGCAGTACTTC	CASSPWGVHEQYF
TRBD2	TRBV4-1	many	TRBJ2-7	TGCGCCAGCAGCCAAGGAGCGGGAGAAATCCACGAGCAGTACTTC	CASSQGAGEIHEQYF
.	TRBV15	.	TRBJ1-5	TGTGCCACCGAGGAGGTTCGTAGCAATCAGCCCCAGCATTTT	CATEEVRSNQPQHF
.	TRBV5-8	.	TRBJ2-1	TGTGCCAGCAGCTTTGAGCGGTACTACAATGAGCAGTTCTTC	CASSFERYYNEQFF
.	TRBV4-1	.	TRBJ1-3	TGCGCCAGCAGCCAAGGGGGAGTATCGGCTGGAAACACCATATATTTT	CASSQGGVSAGNTIYF
.	TRBV7-3	.	TRBJ2-1	TGTGCCAGCAGCGACGTCGTTGCGGGGGAGCAGTTCTTC	CASSDVVAGEQFF
.	TRBV6-5	.	TRBJ2-7	TGTGCCAGCAGTTTCCAGGTTAGCTCCTACGAGCAGTACTTC	CASSFQVSSYEQYF
.	TRBV29-1	.	TRBJ1-1	TGCAGCGGGGCATTACTCACTGAAGCTTTCTTT	CSGALLTEAFF
.	TRBV5-1	.	TRBJ2-7	TGCGCCAGCAGCTGGGGACTGGCGTACGAGCAGTACTTC	CASSWGLAYEQYF
.	TRBV5-1	.	TRBJ2-6	TGCGCCAGCAGCTTTAAAAGCGCTGGGGCCAACGTCCTGACTTTC	CASSFKSAGANVLTF
.	TRBV9	.	TRBJ2-3	TGTGCCAGCAGCCGACAGGGCACAGATACGCAGTATTTT	CASSRQGTDTQYF
TRBD2	TRBV2	.	TRBJ2-1	TGTGCCAGCAGGGGACTAGCGAACAACTATGAGCAGTTCTTC	CASRGLANNYEQFF
TRBD1	TRBV2	once	TRBJ1-2	TGTGCCAGCAGGTTACAGGGGGCTAACTATGGCTACACCTTC	CASRLQGANYGYTF
.	TRBV7-9	once	TRBJ2-7	TGTGCCAGCAGCTCTCCAGGGGGGTTAACCTACGAGCAGTACTTC	CASSSPGGLTYEQYF
TRBD2	TRBV11-2	.	TRBJ2-1	TGTGCCAGCAGCCCAACAGCGGGAGGGCCCTCCCATGAGCAGTTCTTC	CASSPTAGGPSHEQFF
.	TRBV5-4	.	TRBJ2-5	TGTGCCAGCAGCTTGGTTGCGGTCCAAGAGACCCAGTACTTC	CASSLVAVQETQYF
.	TRBV28	.	TRBJ2-1	TGTGCCAGCATCCCCTACAGGGACGGCTACAATGAGCAGTTCTTC	CASIPYRDGYNEQFF
.	TRBV19	.	TRBJ2-7	TGTGCCAGTAGTACGAGACTAGCCTACGAGCAGTACTTC	CASSTRLAYEQYF
TRBD1	TRBV24-1	.	TRBJ2-5	TGTGCCACCAGTGGGGGACAGGGGGCGGGGGAGACCCAGTACTTC	CATSGGQGAGETQYF
.	TRBV7-6	.	TRBJ2-1	TGTGCCAGCAGCTTAATCGTCGTGAGGGAGTTCTCCTACAATGAGCAGTTCTTC	CASSLIVVREFSYNEQFF
.	TRBV7-9	.	TRBJ1-1	TGTGCCAGCAGCTTATTGGCGGTGAACACTGAAGCTTTCTTT	CASSLLAVNTEAFF
.	TRBV27	few	TRBJ2-5	TGTGCCAGCAGTCCCACAAACCAAGAGACCCAGTACTTC	CASSPTNQETQYF
.	TRBV9	.	TRBJ2-2	TGTGCCAGCAGCGTAGAAGCGGGCACCGGGGAGCTGTTTTTT	CASSVEAGTGELFF
TRBD1	TRBV5-1	.	TRBJ2-7	TGCGCCAGCAGCGGGGGACAGGGTCTGGGAGAGCAGTACTTC	CASSGGQGLGEQYF
TRBD2	TRBV6-5	few	TRBJ2-7	TGTGCCAGCAGTTATCTAGCGGGACCCTACGAGCAGTACTTC	CASSYLAGPYEQYF